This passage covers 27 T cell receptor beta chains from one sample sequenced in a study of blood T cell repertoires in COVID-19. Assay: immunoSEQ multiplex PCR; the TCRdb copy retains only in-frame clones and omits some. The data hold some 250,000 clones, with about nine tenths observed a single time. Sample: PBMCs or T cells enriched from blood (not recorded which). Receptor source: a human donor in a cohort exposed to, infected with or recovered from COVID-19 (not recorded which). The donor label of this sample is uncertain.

The CDR3 reads CASSPDRAGDEQYF. The CDR3 DNA is TGTGCCAGCAGCCCGGACAGGGCGGGCGACGAGCAGTACTTC. V and J are TRBV3-1 (or the pseudogene TRBV3-2) and TRBJ2-7, with TRBD1 matching 8 bases. The CDR3 consists of 14 residues. Losses at the gene ends were 4 bases for V and 5 bases for J; bases not matched to a gene: 7. CDR1 is LGHDT and CDR2 is YNNKEL in the germline V gene (reference sequence).

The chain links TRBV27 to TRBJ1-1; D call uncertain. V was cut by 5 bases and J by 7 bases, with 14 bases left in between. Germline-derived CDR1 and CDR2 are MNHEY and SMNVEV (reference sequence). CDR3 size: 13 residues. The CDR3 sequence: CASSPSGIYEAFF. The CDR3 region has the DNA TGTGCCAGCAGTCCCTCGGGTATCTATGAAGCTTTCTTT.

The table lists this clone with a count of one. CDR3 in amino acids: CASSPVRGRNTEAFF. The CDR3 region has the DNA TGTGCCAGCAGCCCTGTTCGAGGGCGGAACACTGAAGCTTTCTTT. The chain uses TRBV7-9 and TRBJ1-1; D call uncertain. The CDR3 runs to 15 residues. Trimming cost V 5 bases and J 1 base, with 14 bases left between them. Germline values: CDR1 SEHNR, CDR2 FQNEAQ (reference sequence).

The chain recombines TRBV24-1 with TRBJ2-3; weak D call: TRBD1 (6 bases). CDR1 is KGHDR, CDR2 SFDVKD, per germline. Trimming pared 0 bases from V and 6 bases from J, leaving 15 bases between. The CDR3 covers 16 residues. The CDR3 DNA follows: TGTGCCACCAGTGATTTGGAGAAAGGGGGTCGCGATACGCAGTATTTT. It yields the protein CATSDLEKGGRDTQYF.

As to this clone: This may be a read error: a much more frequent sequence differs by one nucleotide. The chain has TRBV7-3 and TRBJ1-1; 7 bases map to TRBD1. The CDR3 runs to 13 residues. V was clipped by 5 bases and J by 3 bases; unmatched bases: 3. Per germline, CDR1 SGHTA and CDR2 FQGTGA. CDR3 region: CASSPQGDTEAFF. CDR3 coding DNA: TGTGCCAGCAGCCCCCAGGGGGACACTGAAGCTTTCTTT.

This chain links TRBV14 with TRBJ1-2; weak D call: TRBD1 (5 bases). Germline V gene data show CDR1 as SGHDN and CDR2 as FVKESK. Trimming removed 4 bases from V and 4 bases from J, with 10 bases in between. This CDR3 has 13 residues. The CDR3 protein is CASSLRQSYGYTF. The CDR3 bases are TGTGCCAGCAGCCTTAGACAGAGCTATGGCTACACCTTC.

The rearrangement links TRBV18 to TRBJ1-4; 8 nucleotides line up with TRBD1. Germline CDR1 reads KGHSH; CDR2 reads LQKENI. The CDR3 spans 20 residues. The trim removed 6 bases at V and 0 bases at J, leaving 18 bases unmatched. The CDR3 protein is CASSRYPQGAKLATNEKLFF. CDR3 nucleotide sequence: TGTGCCAGCTCCCGCTACCCCCAGGGGGCCAAGTTGGCAACTAATGAAAAACTGTTTTTT.

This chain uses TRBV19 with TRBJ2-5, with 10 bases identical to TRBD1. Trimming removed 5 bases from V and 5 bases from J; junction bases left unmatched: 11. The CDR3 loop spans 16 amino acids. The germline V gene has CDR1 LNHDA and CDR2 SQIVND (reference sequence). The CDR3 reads CASSFAGTGVDETQYF. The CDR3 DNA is TGTGCCAGTAGTTTTGCCGGGACAGGGGTCGACGAGACCCAGTACTTC. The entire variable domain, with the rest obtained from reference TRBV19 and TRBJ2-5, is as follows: DGGITQSPKYLFRKEGQNVTLSCEQNLNHDAMYWYRQDPGQGLRLIYYSQIVNDFQKGDIAEGYSVSREKKESFPLTVTSAQKNPTAFYLCASSFAGTGVDETQYFGPGTRLLVL.

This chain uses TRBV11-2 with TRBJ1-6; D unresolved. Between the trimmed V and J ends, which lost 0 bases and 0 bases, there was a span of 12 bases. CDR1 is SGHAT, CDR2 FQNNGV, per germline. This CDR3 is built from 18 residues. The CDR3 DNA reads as TGTGCCAGCAGCTTAGATCATCGGGGAGGCTCCTATAATTCACCCCTCCACTTT. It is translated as CASSLDHRGGSYNSPLHF. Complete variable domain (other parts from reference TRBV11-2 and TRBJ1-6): EAGVAQSPRYKIIEKRQSVAFWCNPISGHATLYWYQQILGQGPKLLIQFQNNGVVDDSQLPKDRFSAERLKGVDSTLKIQPAKLEDSAVYLCASSLDHRGGSYNSPLHFGNGTRLTVT.

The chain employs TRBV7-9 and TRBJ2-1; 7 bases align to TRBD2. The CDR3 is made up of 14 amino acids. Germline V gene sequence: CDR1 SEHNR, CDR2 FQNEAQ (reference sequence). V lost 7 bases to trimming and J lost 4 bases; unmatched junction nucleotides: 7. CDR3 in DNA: TGTGCCAGCACCCCCTCGGGGGGATACAATGAGCAGTTCTTC. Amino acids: CASTPSGGYNEQFF.

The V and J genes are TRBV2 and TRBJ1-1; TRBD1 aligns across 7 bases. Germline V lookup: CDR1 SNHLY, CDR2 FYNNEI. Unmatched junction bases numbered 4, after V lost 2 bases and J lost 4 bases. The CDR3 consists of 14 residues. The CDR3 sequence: CASSEQAGGTEAFF. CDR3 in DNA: TGTGCCAGCAGTGAACAGGCAGGGGGCACTGAAGCTTTCTTT.

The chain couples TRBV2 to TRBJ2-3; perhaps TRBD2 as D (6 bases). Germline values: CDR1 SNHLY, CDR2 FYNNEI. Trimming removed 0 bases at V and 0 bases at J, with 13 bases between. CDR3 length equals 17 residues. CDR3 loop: CASSEAWDSSSTDTQYF. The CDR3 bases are TGTGCCAGCAGTGAAGCGTGGGACTCTTCAAGCACAGATACGCAGTATTTT.

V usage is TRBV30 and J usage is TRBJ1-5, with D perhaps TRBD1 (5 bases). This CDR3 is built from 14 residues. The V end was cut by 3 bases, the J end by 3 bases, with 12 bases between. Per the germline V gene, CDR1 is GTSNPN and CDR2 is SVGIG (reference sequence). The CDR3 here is CAWRSGKPNQPQHF. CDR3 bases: TGTGCCTGGAGGTCAGGGAAGCCCAATCAGCCCCAGCATTTT.

CDR3 sequence (DNA): TGCGCCAGCAGCTTCCGGTCACCCAACACTGAAGCTTTCTTT. It yields the protein CASSFRSPNTEAFF. The J gene is TRBJ1-1, the V gene TRBV5-1; D remains unclear. The CDR3 has 14 amino acids. Trimming pared 2 bases from V and 2 bases from J, leaving 10 bases between. Germline V CDR1 and CDR2: SGHRS, YFSETQ.

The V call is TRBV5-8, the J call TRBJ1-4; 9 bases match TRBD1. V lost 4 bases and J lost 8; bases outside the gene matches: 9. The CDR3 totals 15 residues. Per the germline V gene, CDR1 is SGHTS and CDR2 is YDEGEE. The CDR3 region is CASSQGQGAKEKLFF. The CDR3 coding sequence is TGTGCCAGCAGCCAGGGACAGGGTGCCAAGGAAAAACTGTTTTTT.

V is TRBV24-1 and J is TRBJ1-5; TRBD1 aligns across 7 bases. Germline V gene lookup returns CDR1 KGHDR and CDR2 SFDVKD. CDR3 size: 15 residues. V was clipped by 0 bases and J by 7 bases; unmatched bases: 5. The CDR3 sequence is CATSDLKGAGQPQHF. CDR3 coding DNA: TGTGCCACCAGTGATTTGAAGGGGGCGGGACAGCCCCAGCATTTT.

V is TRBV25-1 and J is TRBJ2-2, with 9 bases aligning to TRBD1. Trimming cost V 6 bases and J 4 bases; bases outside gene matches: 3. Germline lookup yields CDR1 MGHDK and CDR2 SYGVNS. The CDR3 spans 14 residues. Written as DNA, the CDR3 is TGTGCCAGCAGACAGGGGGCGGGCACCGGGGAGCTGTTTTTT. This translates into CASRQGAGTGELFF.

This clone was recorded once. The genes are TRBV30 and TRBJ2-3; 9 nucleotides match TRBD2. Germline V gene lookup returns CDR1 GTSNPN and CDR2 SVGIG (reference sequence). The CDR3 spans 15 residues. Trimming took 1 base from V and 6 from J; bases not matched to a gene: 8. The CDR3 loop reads CAWSALAGIRDTQYF. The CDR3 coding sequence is TGTGCCTGGAGTGCCCTAGCGGGGATTCGGGATACGCAGTATTTT.

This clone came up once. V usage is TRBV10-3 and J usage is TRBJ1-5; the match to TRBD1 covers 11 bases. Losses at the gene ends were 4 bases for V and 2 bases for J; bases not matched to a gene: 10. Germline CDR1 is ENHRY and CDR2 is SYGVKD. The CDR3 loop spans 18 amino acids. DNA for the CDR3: TGTGCCATCAGTGCGGAGGGGACAGGGGGGAAGGGCAATCAGCCCCAGCATTTT. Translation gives CAISAEGTGGKGNQPQHF.

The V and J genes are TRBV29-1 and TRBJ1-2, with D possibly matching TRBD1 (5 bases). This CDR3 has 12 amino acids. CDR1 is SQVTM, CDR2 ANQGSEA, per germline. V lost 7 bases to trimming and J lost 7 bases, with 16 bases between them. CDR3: CSAAEGQSGYTF. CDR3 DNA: TGCAGCGCTGCGGAGGGGCAAAGTGGCTACACCTTC.

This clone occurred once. The CDR3 nucleotides are TGTGCCAGTAGACCCCAGGGAGATACGCAGTATTTT. Its protein product is CASRPQGDTQYF. The rearrangement links TRBV19 to TRBJ2-3; D is perhaps TRBD1 (5 bases). The germline V gene has CDR1 LNHDA and CDR2 SQIVND (reference sequence). The germline V and J ends were trimmed by 6 bases and 5 bases, with 9 bases remaining between them. The CDR3 is 12 amino acids.

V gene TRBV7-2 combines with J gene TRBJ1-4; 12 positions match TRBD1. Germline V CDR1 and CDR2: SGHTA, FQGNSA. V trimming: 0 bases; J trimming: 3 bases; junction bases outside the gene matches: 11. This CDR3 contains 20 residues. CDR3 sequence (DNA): TGTGCCAGCAGCTTAGCCCGATCTTTGGGACAGGGGGCGGCTAATGAAAAACTGTTTTTT. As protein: CASSLARSLGQGAANEKLFF.

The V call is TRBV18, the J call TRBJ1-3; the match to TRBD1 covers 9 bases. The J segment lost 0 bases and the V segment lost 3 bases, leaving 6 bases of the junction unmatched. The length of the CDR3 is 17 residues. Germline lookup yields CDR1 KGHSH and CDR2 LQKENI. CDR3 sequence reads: CASSPGGQGSSGNTIYF. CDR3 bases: TGTGCCAGCTCACCGGGGGGACAGGGAAGCTCTGGAAACACCATATATTTT.

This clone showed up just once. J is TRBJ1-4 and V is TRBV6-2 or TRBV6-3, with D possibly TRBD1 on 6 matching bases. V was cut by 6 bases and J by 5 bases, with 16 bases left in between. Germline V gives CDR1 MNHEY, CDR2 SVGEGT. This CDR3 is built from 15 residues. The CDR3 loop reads CASSSRQVGNEKLFF. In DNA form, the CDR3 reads TGTGCCAGCAGCTCGAGACAGGTGGGAAATGAAAAACTGTTTTTT.

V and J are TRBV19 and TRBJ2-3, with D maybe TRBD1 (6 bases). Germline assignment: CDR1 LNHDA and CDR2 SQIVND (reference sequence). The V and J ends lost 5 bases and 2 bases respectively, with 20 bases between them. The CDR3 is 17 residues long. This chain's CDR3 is CASSAWGPHSSTDTQYF. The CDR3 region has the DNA TGTGCCAGTAGTGCTTGGGGGCCCCACTCTTCCACAGATACGCAGTATTTT.

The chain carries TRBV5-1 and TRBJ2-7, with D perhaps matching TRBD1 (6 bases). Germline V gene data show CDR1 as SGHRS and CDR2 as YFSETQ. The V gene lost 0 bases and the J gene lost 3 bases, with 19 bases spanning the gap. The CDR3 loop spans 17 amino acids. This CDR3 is CASSLGWTGTSFYEQYF. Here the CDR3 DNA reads TGCGCCAGCAGCTTGGGCTGGACCGGGACATCGTTCTACGAGCAGTACTTC.

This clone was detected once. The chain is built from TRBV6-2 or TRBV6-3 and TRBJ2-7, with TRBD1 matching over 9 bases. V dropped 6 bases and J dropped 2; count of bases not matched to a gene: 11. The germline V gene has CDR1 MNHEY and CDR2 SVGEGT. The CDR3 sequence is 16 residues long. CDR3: CASSHRDRVSAYEQYF. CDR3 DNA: TGTGCCAGCAGCCACAGGGACAGGGTTTCGGCCTACGAGCAGTACTTC.